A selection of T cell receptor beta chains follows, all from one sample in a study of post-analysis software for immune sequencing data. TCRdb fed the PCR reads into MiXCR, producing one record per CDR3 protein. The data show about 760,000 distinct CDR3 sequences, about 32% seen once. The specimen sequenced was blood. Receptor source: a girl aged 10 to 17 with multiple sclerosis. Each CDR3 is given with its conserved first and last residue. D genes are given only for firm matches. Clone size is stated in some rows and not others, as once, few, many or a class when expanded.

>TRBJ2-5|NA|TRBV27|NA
TGTGCCACCCGCGGGGAGAATCAAGAGACCCAGTACTTC
CATRGENQETQYF
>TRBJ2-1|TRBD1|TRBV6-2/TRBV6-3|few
TGTGCCAGCAGTGAAGACAGGGTCCGAGCCCCCCGCAATGAGCAGTTCTTC
CASSEDRVRAPRNEQFF
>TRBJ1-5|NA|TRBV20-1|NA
TGCAGTGCTAGAAACATTGACAATCAGCCCCAGCATTTT
CSARNIDNQPQHF
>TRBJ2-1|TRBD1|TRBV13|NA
TGTGCCAGCAGCTTAACCGGACAGGCCTCTTTTTACAATGAGCAGTTCTTC
CASSLTGQASFYNEQFF
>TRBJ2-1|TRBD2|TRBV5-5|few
TGTGCCAGCAGCCGACGAAGGACTAGCGGGGGGGCCTACAATGAGCAGTTCTTC
CASSRRRTSGGAYNEQFF
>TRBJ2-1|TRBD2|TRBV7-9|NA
TGTGCCAGCAGCTTAGGAGTTGGGACTAGCCCCTCCTACAATGAGCAGTTCTTC
CASSLGVGTSPSYNEQFF
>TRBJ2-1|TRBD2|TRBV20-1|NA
TGCAGTGCTAGAGCGGACACTAGCGGGAGCTACAATGAGCAGTTCTTC
CSARADTSGSYNEQFF
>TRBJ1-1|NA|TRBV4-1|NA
TGCGCCAGCAGCCACCCATTACAAGGGAAAGCTTTCTTT
CASSHPLQGKAFF
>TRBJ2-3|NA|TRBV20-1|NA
TGCAGTGCTAGGGGACATGCGGTAGATACGCAGTATTTT
CSARGHAVDTQYF
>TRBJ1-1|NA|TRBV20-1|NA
TGCAGTGCTAGCTATGCGGGTCCGAACACTGAAGCTTTCTTT
CSASYAGPNTEAFF
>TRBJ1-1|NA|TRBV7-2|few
TGTGCCAGCAGCAATGCACAGACCATGAACACTGAAGCTTTCTTT
CASSNAQTMNTEAFF
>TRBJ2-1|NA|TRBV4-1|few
TGCGCCAGCAGCCTAATTCTTAGTAGCTCCTACAATGAGCAGTTCTTC
CASSLILSSSYNEQFF
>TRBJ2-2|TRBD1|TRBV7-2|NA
TGTGCCAGCAGCTTCAGAACAGGGGCGAAGGTAACCGGGGAGCTGTTTTTT
CASSFRTGAKVTGELFF
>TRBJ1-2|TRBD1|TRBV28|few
TGTGCCAGCAGTTTTTCCGGGACAGGCCACCGGGGGGATGGCTACACCTTC
CASSFSGTGHRGDGYTF
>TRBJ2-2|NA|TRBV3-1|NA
TGTGCCAGCAGCCAAGGGCACAGCGCGAACACCGGGGAGCTGTTTTTT
CASSQGHSANTGELFF
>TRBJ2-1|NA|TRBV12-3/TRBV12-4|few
TGTGCCAGCACCTTAACAGGGCTCATTGAGCAGTTCTTC
CASTLTGLIEQFF
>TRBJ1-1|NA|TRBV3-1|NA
TGTGCCAGCAGCCAAGATCGATCCCTCGGTCGCGACACTGAAGCTTTCTTT
CASSQDRSLGRDTEAFF
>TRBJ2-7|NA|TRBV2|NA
TGTGCCAGCGCGACAGACTGGACCTACGAGCAGTACTTC
CASATDWTYEQYF
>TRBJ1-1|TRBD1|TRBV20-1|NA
TGCAGTGCCGACAGGGACGCTGAAGCTTTCTTT
CSADRDAEAFF
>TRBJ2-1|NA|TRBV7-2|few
TGTGCCAGCAGCCACCGGGAGAGAGGGTTGGGTGAGCAGTTCTTC
CASSHRERGLGEQFF
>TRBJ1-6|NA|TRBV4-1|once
TGCGCCAGCAGCCAAGAGTTTGCTGGCTTCAGCTCACCCCTCCACTTT
CASSQEFAGFSSPLHF
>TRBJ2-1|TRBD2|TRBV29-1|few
TGCAGCGGAGCGACTAGCGGAGGGTACAATGAGCAGTTCTTC
CSGATSGGYNEQFF
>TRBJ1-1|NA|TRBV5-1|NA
TGCGCCAGCAGGGAGGACAGAACCTACACTGAAGCTTTCTTT
CASREDRTYTEAFF
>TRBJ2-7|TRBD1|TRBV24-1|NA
TGTGCCACCAGTGACCGTGGACAGGGGGCCTACAATGAGCAGTACTTC
CATSDRGQGAYNEQYF
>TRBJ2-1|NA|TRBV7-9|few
TGTGCCAGCAGCTTAGTAACCCCGACGGAGGGTGAGCAGTTCTTC
CASSLVTPTEGEQFF
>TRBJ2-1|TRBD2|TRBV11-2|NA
TGTGCCAGCAGCTTAAGCCGGACTAGCGGGAGTGGCTATGAGCAGTTCTTC
CASSLSRTSGSGYEQFF
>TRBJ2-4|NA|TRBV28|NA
TGTGCCAGCAGTCGGCCCCGGGGGTCCAAAAACATTCAGTACTTC
CASSRPRGSKNIQYF
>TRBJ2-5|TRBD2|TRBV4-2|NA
TGTGCCAGCAGCCAAGGGGGAGGGGATTTGGAGTACTTC
CASSQGGGDLEYF
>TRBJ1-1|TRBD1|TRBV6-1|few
TGTGCCAGCACTCCCCGGCGTGCAGGGGGCCTGAACACTGAAGCTTTCTTT
CASTPRRAGGLNTEAFF
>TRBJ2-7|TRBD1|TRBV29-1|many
TGCAGCGTTGAGGTGAACAGGGGGAGCGAGCAGTACTTC
CSVEVNRGSEQYF
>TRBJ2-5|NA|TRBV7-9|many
TGTGCCAGCAGCCCAGCGGTTGGAGGAGAGACCCAGTACTTC
CASSPAVGGETQYF
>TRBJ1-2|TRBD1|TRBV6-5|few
TGTGCCAGCACCTTGGACAGGAACTATGGCTACACCTTC
CASTLDRNYGYTF
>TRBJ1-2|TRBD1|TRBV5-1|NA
TGCGCCAGCACCGACAGGGAGCCGGCGATCTATGGCTACACCTTC
CASTDREPAIYGYTF
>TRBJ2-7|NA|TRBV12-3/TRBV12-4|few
TGTGCCAGCAGCCCCCGGGGGTCCCCCTACGAGCAGTACTTC
CASSPRGSPYEQYF
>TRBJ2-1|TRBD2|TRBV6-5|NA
TGTGCCAGCAGTCGCGGGAGCCCCAACCTACACAATGAGCAGTTCTTC
CASSRGSPNLHNEQFF
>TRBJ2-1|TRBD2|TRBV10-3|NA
TGTGCCATCAGTCTTAGCGGGGACTCCTACAATGAGCAGTTCTTC
CAISLSGDSYNEQFF
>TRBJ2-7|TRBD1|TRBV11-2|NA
TGTGCCAGCGGCCAGGGACAGGGTTCCTCCTACGAGCAGTACTTC
CASGQGQGSSYEQYF
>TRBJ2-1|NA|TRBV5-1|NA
TGCGCCAGCAGCTTGATCTCCTCTAATGAGCAGTTCTTC
CASSLISSNEQFF